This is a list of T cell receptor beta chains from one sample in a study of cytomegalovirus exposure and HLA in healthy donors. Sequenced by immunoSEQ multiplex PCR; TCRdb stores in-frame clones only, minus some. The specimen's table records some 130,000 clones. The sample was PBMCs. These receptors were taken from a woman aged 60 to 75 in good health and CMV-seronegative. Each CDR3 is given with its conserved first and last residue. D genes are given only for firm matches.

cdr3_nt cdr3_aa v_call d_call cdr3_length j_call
TGTGCCAGCAGTTACCCCGGAAGACTAGGCACTGAAGCTTTCTTT CASSYPGRLGTEAFF TRBV6-5 - 15 TRBJ1-1
TGCAGCGGGGGACCTTACACCTTC CSGGPYTF TRBV20-1 - 8 TRBJ1-2
TGTGCCAGCAGTTATTTCCCCAGGGGAAGCAATCAGCCCCAGCATTTT CASSYFPRGSNQPQHF TRBV6-9 - 16 TRBJ1-5
TGTGCCAGCAGCCGGGGACAGGGAGGCTCCTACTATGGCTACACCTTC CASSRGQGGSYYGYTF TRBV5-6 TRBD1 16 TRBJ1-2
TGTGCCAGCACCTCCGGGACTACAAACACCATATATTTT CASTSGTTNTIYF TRBV6-6 - 13 TRBJ1-3
TGTGCCAGCAGTCCTGACAGGAACGAGCAGTACTTC CASSPDRNEQYF TRBV28 - 12 TRBJ2-7
TGTGCCAGCAGTCCACAGGGGAGCTCCTACAATGAGCAGTTCTTC CASSPQGSSYNEQFF TRBV7-9 TRBD1 15 TRBJ2-1
TGTGCCAGCAGTTATCAGGCGACGATGAATCAGCCCCAGCATTTT CASSYQATMNQPQHF TRBV6-5 - 15 TRBJ1-5
TGTGCCAGCAGCTTAACCCAGGGGCTCAGCAATCAGCCCCAGCATTTT CASSLTQGLSNQPQHF TRBV7-2 - 16 TRBJ1-5
TGTGCCAGCCTGCAATCTTTGGCTAGCAATCAGCCCCAGCATTTT CASLQSLASNQPQHF TRBV27 - 15 TRBJ1-5
TGTGCCAGCAGCTTACGCAGGGGAATCAACGAGCAGTACTTC CASSLRRGINEQYF TRBV5-4 - 14 TRBJ2-7
TGCGCCAGCAGTGACGACTCGACAGGCTCTGGAAACACCATATATTTT CASSDDSTGSGNTIYF TRBV10-1 - 16 TRBJ1-3
TGTGCCAGTAGTATAGATCTGGCAGGGGAGGGGACTGAAGCTTTCTTT CASSIDLAGEGTEAFF TRBV19 - 16 TRBJ1-1
TGTGCCAGCAGCCTCACGCACCGGGGTGGCAATCAGCCCCAGCATTTT CASSLTHRGGNQPQHF TRBV7-8 - 16 TRBJ1-5
TGCGCCAGCAGAACCAGCGGGGGAGCCTACGAGCAGTACTTC CASRTSGGAYEQYF TRBV5-1 TRBD2 14 TRBJ2-7
TGTGCCAGCAGCTTAAGGACAGGGTTTCGGACTGAAGCTTTCTTT CASSLRTGFRTEAFF TRBV7-9 TRBD1 15 TRBJ1-1
TGTGCCTGGAGTGTTTCGAGGTACGAGCAGTACTTC CAWSVSRYEQYF TRBV30 - 12 TRBJ2-7
TGTGCCAGCAGCTCGGATATAGACAGCTCCTATAATTCACCCCTCCACTTT CASSSDIDSSYNSPLHF TRBV11-1 - 17 TRBJ1-6
TGTGCCAGCAGTGTCGCAGGGCTCGCTGGAAACACCATATATTTT CASSVAGLAGNTIYF TRBV25-1 - 15 TRBJ1-3
TGCAGCGTTGAGTTAGCGGACATCACAGATACGCAGTATTTT CSVELADITDTQYF TRBV29-1 - 14 TRBJ2-3
TGTGCCAGCTCACCGTCGGGACAACTAGCGGGAGGGCGTGAGCAGTACTTC CASSPSGQLAGGREQYF TRBV18 TRBD2 17 TRBJ2-7
TGTGCTAGTGCCCAGACCAAAGGGAGCTCCTATAATTCACCCCTCCACTTT CASAQTKGSSYNSPLHF TRBV12-5 - 17 TRBJ1-6
TGTGCCAGCAGTCCTCTAGCGGGAGTCTTGGATGAGCAGTTCTTC CASSPLAGVLDEQFF TRBV27 TRBD2 15 TRBJ2-1
TGTGCCACCAGCAGACCCTCCGGACGGGAACCTAGCACAGATACGCAGTATTTT CATSRPSGREPSTDTQYF TRBV15 - 18 TRBJ2-3
TGTGCCAGCAGTCTGAACAGGGATGGCGAAGCTTTCTTT CASSLNRDGEAFF TRBV7-2 - 13 TRBJ1-1
TGTGCCAGCAGTGCGTCTTCTGGAAACACCATATATTTT CASSASSGNTIYF TRBV6-1 - 13 TRBJ1-3
TGTGCCAGTAGCCCCCGGGGGGGCGTCAATCAGCCCCAGCATTTT CASSPRGGVNQPQHF TRBV19 - 15 TRBJ1-5
TGTGCCAGTACGCCCGTATCGGCAGGGAACACTGAAGCTTTCTTT CASTPVSAGNTEAFF TRBV19 - 15 TRBJ1-1
TGCGCCAGCAGCTTGGTGAGCGGGAGGGCCTCAGCCGGGGAGCTGTTTTTT CASSLVSGRASAGELFF TRBV5-1 TRBD2 17 TRBJ2-2
TGTGCCAGCAGCCCCCTGAGGACTAGCGGGGGGTACTCCTACAATGAGCAGTTCTTC CASSPLRTSGGYSYNEQFF TRBV28 TRBD2 19 TRBJ2-1
TGTGCCAGCGGGGGCCAGGGCGTTCAGCCCCAGCATTTT CASGGQGVQPQHF TRBV7-9 - 13 TRBJ1-5
TGTGCCAGCAGTTTATCCAGGGATTTGGGTTATGGCTACACCTTC CASSLSRDLGYGYTF TRBV27 - 15 TRBJ1-2
TGCGCCAGCAGCTTGGCTTCTGCGGGGGCCACAGATACGCAGTATTTT CASSLASAGATDTQYF TRBV5-1 - 16 TRBJ2-3
TGTGCCAGCAGCTTAGATTGGTCCGGGGGGGTAGGAGCTTTCTTT CASSLDWSGGVGAFF TRBV11-2 - 15 TRBJ1-1
TGTGCCAGCAGCCCCGGCGACAGGGACGCAGATACGCAGTATTTT CASSPGDRDADTQYF TRBV5-6 TRBD1 15 TRBJ2-3
TGTGCCAGCAGCTTGAGACAGGGGTCTGGCTACACCTTC CASSLRQGSGYTF TRBV11-3 TRBD1 13 TRBJ1-2
TGTGCCAGCAGGACAGGAGGTTATAACACTGAAGCTTTCTTT CASRTGGYNTEAFF TRBV28 - 14 TRBJ1-1
TGTGCCTGGAGTGTACTGGGGCAGGGTGGCTCACCCCTCCACTTT CAWSVLGQGGSPLHF TRBV30 - 15 TRBJ1-6
TGCGCCAGCAGCCAAGGTCCTAGCGGGGTGGGGGAGACCCAGTACTTC CASSQGPSGVGETQYF TRBV4-1 TRBD2 16 TRBJ2-5
TGTGCCAGCAGCCAAGAGCTCCAGCGGGGTTACCAAGAGACCCAGTACTTC CASSQELQRGYQETQYF TRBV4-2 TRBD2 17 TRBJ2-5
TGTGCCAGCAGCGCAAACCAAGAGACCCAGTACTTC CASSANQETQYF TRBV9 - 12 TRBJ2-5
TGTGCCAGCAGCTTTGGTGCCGGTCAGCCCCAGCATTTT CASSFGAGQPQHF TRBV5-5 - 13 TRBJ1-5
TGTGCCAGCAGGATACAGGGGGCGCGCGGGGCCAACGTCCTGACTTTC CASRIQGARGANVLTF TRBV2 TRBD1 16 TRBJ2-6
TGTGCCAGCAGACAGGGGGTAATCGGCGAGCAGTACTTC CASRQGVIGEQYF TRBV6-1 TRBD1 13 TRBJ2-7
TGTGCCAGCAGTAGACAGGGAAATCAGCCCCAGCATTTT CASSRQGNQPQHF TRBV11-2 TRBD1 13 TRBJ1-5
TGCGCCAGCAGCCAAGATCAGAGGGGGCTCTCTGGAAACACCATATATTTT CASSQDQRGLSGNTIYF TRBV4-1 TRBD1 17 TRBJ1-3
TGTGCCAGCAGCGGGGCTAGCGGGAGGGCAAATGAGCAGTTCTTC CASSGASGRANEQFF TRBV7-9 TRBD2 15 TRBJ2-1
TGTGCCAGCTCACCGAGCTTAGGGACAGATTTACCTAACTATGGCTACACCTTC CASSPSLGTDLPNYGYTF TRBV18 TRBD1 18 TRBJ1-2
TGCGCCAGCAGCTCTACAGGGGGTAGCTCCTATAATTCACCCCTCCACTTT CASSSTGGSSYNSPLHF TRBV5-1 TRBD1 17 TRBJ1-6
TGTGCCAGCAGTTTGTTCCACCGGACAGGGGTTGATGGCTACACCTTC CASSLFHRTGVDGYTF TRBV28 TRBD1 16 TRBJ1-2
TGTGCCAGCAGCCAATCCGCGGGCCCAGATACGCAGTATTTT CASSQSAGPDTQYF TRBV9 - 14 TRBJ2-3
TGTGCCAGCAGCTGGCCGGACAGTCCTGCTGCTAGCTACACCTTC CASSWPDSPAASYTF TRBV5-4 - 15 TRBJ1-2
TGTGCCAGCAGGCCACTCGAGTCGGGCACAGATACGCAGTATTTT CASRPLESGTDTQYF TRBV6-5 - 15 TRBJ2-3
TGCGCCAGCACTAAACGGGGGGGCCGCGAGACCCAGTACTTC CASTKRGGRETQYF TRBV10-2 TRBD2 14 TRBJ2-5
TGTGCCAGCAGGAGGAGCGGGGACGCAGCCTACGAGCAGTACTTC CASRRSGDAAYEQYF TRBV6-1 TRBD2 15 TRBJ2-7